The 26 T cell receptor beta chains given below trace back to one sample, sequenced in a study of blood T cell repertoires in COVID-19. Profiled with immunoSEQ multiplex PCR; TCRdb holds only in-frame clones, not every one. The data contain approximately 290,000 clones, under 85% of them singletons. Sequencing was performed on peripheral blood. The source is a human donor with COVID-19, enrolled during active disease. The donor label of this sample is uncertain.

The chain employs TRBV6-9 and TRBJ2-1; 8 bases align to TRBD1. Germline CDR1 MNHGY, CDR2 SVAAGI. The CDR3 covers 15 residues. After removal of 6 bases from V and 6 bases from J, the junction contained 10 bases not matched to a gene. This chain's CDR3 is CASSPQGVICNEQFF. The DNA of the CDR3 is TGTGCCAGCAGCCCACAGGGGGTAATTTGCAATGAGCAGTTCTTC.

This clone was seen a few times. This sequence joins TRBV4-3 and TRBJ1-5; D is unresolved. Germline V CDR1 and CDR2: LGHNA, YSLEER. V was pared by 4 bases and J by 7 bases, with 20 bases between. CDR3 size: 16 residues. In nucleotides, the CDR3 is TGCGCCAGCAGCCTCTCCCGGGCAGGCGGCGGGCAGCCCCAGCATTTT. Translating it yields CASSLSRAGGGQPQHF.

For this clone: The sample holds other DNA sequences that translate to the same CDR3. The V gene is TRBV27, the J gene TRBJ1-5; 7 positions match TRBD1. The ends lost 6 bases at V and 0 bases at J; junction bases unmatched: 5. The germline V gene encodes CDR1 MNHEY and CDR2 SMNVEV (reference sequence). The CDR3 totals 15 residues. The CDR3 spells CASSRGTDSNQPQHF. CDR3 nucleotides: TGTGCCAGCAGCCGTGGGACAGATAGCAATCAGCCCCAGCATTTT.

This clone was observed a few times. The V call is TRBV10-3, the J call TRBJ2-3, with TRBD2 matching 8 bases. The CDR3 extends over 15 amino acids. Germline CDR1 and CDR2: ENHRY and SYGVKD. With V trimmed by 8 bases and J by 6 bases, 13 bases remained unmatched. This CDR3 is CAIGEQREWVDTQYF. The CDR3 DNA sequence: TGTGCCATCGGGGAACAGCGGGAGTGGGTGGATACGCAGTATTTT.

The V call is TRBV5-6, the J call TRBJ1-1; TRBD1 aligns across 9 bases. Looked up from germline, CDR1 is SGHDT and CDR2 is YYEEEE. Unmatched junction bases numbered 14, after V lost 4 bases and J lost 4 bases. This CDR3 region has 17 residues. CDR3 bases: TGTGCCAGCAGCCTGCCGGGACAGGGCGTTCCCCCCACTGAAGCTTTCTTT. Its translation: CASSLPGQGVPPTEAFF.

This clone appeared a few times. Distinct nucleotide sequences in the sample also encode this CDR3. This chain connects TRBV19 to TRBJ1-5; 8 bases match TRBD1. This CDR3 is built from 15 residues. The V and J ends lost 6 bases and 1 base, in that order; junction bases with no gene match: 5. The germline gives CDR1 LNHDA, CDR2 SQIVND (reference sequence). CDR3 protein: CASSGTGGSNQPQHF. The CDR3 coding sequence is TGTGCCAGTAGCGGTACAGGGGGAAGCAATCAGCCCCAGCATTTT.

This sequence joins TRBV6-6 and TRBJ2-7; 7 bases line up with TRBD1. The CDR3 covers 15 residues. V was pared by 5 bases and J by 2 bases, with 9 bases of the junction left unmatched. The V gene's germline CDR1 is MNHNY and CDR2 SVGAGI (reference sequence). The CDR3 reads CASSRDSQHPYEQYF. CDR3 sequence (DNA): TGTGCCAGCAGTCGGGACAGCCAGCACCCCTACGAGCAGTACTTC.

This chain links TRBV3-1 (or the pseudogene TRBV3-2) with TRBJ1-2, with TRBD1 matching 7 bases. V trimming: 1 base; J trimming: 2 bases; junction bases outside the gene matches: 4. The germline CDR1 and CDR2 sequences are LGHDT and YNNKEL (reference sequence). The CDR3 loop spans 15 amino acids. CDR3 residues: CASSQVTGRNYGYTF. CDR3 nucleotides: TGTGCCAGCAGCCAAGTGACAGGGAGGAACTATGGCTACACCTTC.

This sequence joins TRBV6-5 and TRBJ1-6; 10 positions agree with TRBD1. The germline V gene has CDR1 MNHEY and CDR2 SVGAGI. The CDR3 sequence is 15 residues long. Germline trimming cut 4 bases from V and 9 bases from J; bases unmatched to any gene: 6. CDR3 nucleotide sequence: TGTGCCAGCAGTTTTGGAGGGACAGGGGTTTCACCCCTCCACTTT. It specifies CASSFGGTGVSPLHF.

This clone was detected a few times. The chain recombines TRBV19 with TRBJ2-1; 13 bases map to TRBD2. This CDR3 is 18 amino acids long. Trimming cost V 5 bases and J 7 bases; bases outside gene matches: 14. In germline, CDR1 is LNHDA, CDR2 SQIVND (reference sequence). CDR3 sequence: CASSFSRGGLAGVNEQFF. CDR3 bases: TGTGCCAGTAGTTTCAGTCGTGGTGGACTAGCGGGAGTTAATGAGCAGTTCTTC.

This rearrangement joins TRBV28 to TRBJ1-2; weak D call: TRBD1 (5 bases). This CDR3 is built from 13 residues. Germline CDR1 reads MDHEN; CDR2 reads SYDVKM. Trimming shortened V by 8 bases and J by 3 bases, and 13 bases separated the two germline ends. CDR3 in amino acids: CASRKVGDYGYTF. The CDR3 DNA reads as TGTGCCAGCCGCAAGGTAGGGGACTATGGCTACACCTTC.

The chain couples TRBV27 to TRBJ1-6; 7 nucleotides agree with TRBD1. The CDR3 is 13 residues long. Germline assignment: CDR1 MNHEY and CDR2 SMNVEV (reference sequence). J was trimmed by 9 bases and V by 8 bases; bases with no gene match: 7. The CDR3: CASQQGLGSPLHF. The CDR3 DNA sequence: TGTGCCAGCCAACAGGGGTTAGGTTCACCCCTCCACTTT.

The rearrangement links TRBV12-3 or TRBV12-4 to TRBJ2-5, with D possibly being TRBD2 (6 bases). The CDR3 spans 12 residues. The germline V and J ends were trimmed by 4 bases and 4 bases, with 7 bases remaining between them. The CDR3 loop is CASSSGVETQYF. The CDR3 coding sequence is TGTGCCAGCAGTTCGGGGGTAGAGACCCAGTACTTC.

The CDR3 coding sequence is TGTGCCAGCAGTGAAGCAAGAATTAGGGGTTTCGGTGGCTACACCTTC. Amino acid sequence: CASSEARIRGFGGYTF. This chain links TRBV2 with TRBJ1-2; the D gene is possibly TRBD1 (5 bases). Germline CDR1 SNHLY, CDR2 FYNNEI. V lost 0 bases and J 7 bases, leaving 18 bases between the germline ends. The CDR3 extends over 16 amino acids. Full variable domain (rest looked up from reference TRBV2 and TRBJ1-2): EPEVTQTPSHQVTQMGQEVILRCVPISNHLYFYWYRQILGQKVEFLVSFYNNEISEKSEIFDDQFSVERPDGSNFTLKIRSTKLEDSAMYFCASSEARIRGFGGYTFGSGTRLTVV.

The chain is built from TRBV18 and TRBJ1-1; TRBD1 aligns across 9 bases. Per the germline V gene, CDR1 is KGHSH and CDR2 is LQKENI. The junction had 3 bases not matched to a gene; V was cut back by 3 bases and J by 4 bases. This CDR3 comprises 14 residues. The CDR3: CASSPETGGTEAFF. The CDR3 DNA is TGTGCCAGCTCACCGGAGACAGGGGGCACTGAAGCTTTCTTT.

The chain combines TRBV27 with TRBJ1-5; 7 nucleotides line up with TRBD1. Per the germline V gene, CDR1 is MNHEY and CDR2 is SMNVEV (reference sequence). The V and J ends lost 9 bases and 4 bases, in that order; junction bases with no gene match: 21. The CDR3 length is 18 residues. The DNA of the CDR3 is TGTGCCAGTTCCGTGAGGCTCGAAAGGGGGCTAAGTAATCAGCCCCAGCATTTT. It translates to CASSVRLERGLSNQPQHF.

The rearrangement uses TRBV30 and TRBJ2-7; perhaps TRBD1 as D (6 bases). The germline V gene encodes CDR1 GTSNPN and CDR2 SVGIG (reference sequence). Trimming took off 2 bases at V and 2 bases at J, with 10 bases between the two ends. There are 13 residues in the CDR3. The DNA for the CDR3 is TGTGCCTGGAGTCCAGGGGAGACCTACGAGCAGTACTTC. This gives the protein CAWSPGETYEQYF.

Of note for this clone: Its ends do not fully match the called genes, so a read error is possible. V gene TRBV7-7 combines with J gene TRBJ2-3; no clear D. The CDR3 has 14 amino acids. In germline, CDR1 is SSHAT, CDR2 FNYEAQ (reference sequence). DNA of the CDR3: TGTGCTAGCAGCTTCACTAAACCGCCAGATACGCAGTATTTT. It encodes CASSFTKPPDTQYF.

This chain connects TRBV29-1 to TRBJ1-2; 7 positions match TRBD1. Germline lookup yields CDR1 SQVTM and CDR2 ANQGSEA. The CDR3 length is 14 residues. V lost 1 base and J lost 8; bases outside the gene matches: 10. The CDR3 protein is CSVEVVTGVGGYTF. The CDR3 DNA is TGCAGCGTTGAAGTCGTAACAGGGGTTGGCGGCTACACCTTC.

J is TRBJ2-5 and V is TRBV7-3; tentatively, D is TRBD1 (5 bases). V was cut by 8 bases and J by 9 bases, with 22 bases left in between. The germline gives CDR1 SGHTA, CDR2 FQGTGA. The CDR3 length is 14 residues. DNA of the CDR3: TGTGCCAGCGGGGAACTAACCTCGGTAGGGGCCCAGTACTTC. Encoded protein: CASGELTSVGAQYF.

This rearrangement joins TRBV3-1 (or the pseudogene TRBV3-2) to TRBJ2-1; 16 nucleotides match TRBD2. The germline V gene encodes CDR1 LGHDT and CDR2 YNNKEL (reference sequence). The CDR3 spans 19 residues. Trimming at V came to 7 bases and at J to 7 bases, leaving 16 bases not matched to a gene. The DNA of the CDR3 is TGTGCCAGCACCACTACCGGGACTAGCGGGAGGGTCTGGTGGAATGAGCAGTTCTTC. As protein: CASTTTGTSGRVWWNEQFF.

The chain employs TRBV28 and TRBJ1-2, with a possible D match to TRBD1 (5 bases). The germline V gene has CDR1 MDHEN and CDR2 SYDVKM. The CDR3 consists of 13 residues. Deletions cut 7 bases from V and 4 bases from J, with 13 bases between. CDR3 residues: CASTWTRSYGYTF. CDR3 DNA sequence: TGTGCCAGCACTTGGACACGCTCCTATGGCTACACCTTC.

The chain combines TRBV7-8 with TRBJ1-1, with TRBD1 matching 7 bases. CDR3 length equals 16 residues. Germline lookup yields CDR1 SGHVS and CDR2 FQNEAQ. The V segment lost 5 bases and the J segment 2 bases; nucleotides outside the gene matches: 11. The CDR3 is CASSARTGSINTEAFF. Here the CDR3 DNA reads TGTGCCAGCAGCGCAAGGACAGGCAGTATCAACACTGAAGCTTTCTTT.

This clone was found a few times. The V call is TRBV30, the J call TRBJ2-1; maybe TRBD2 (5 bases). CDR3 size: 16 residues. V dropped 0 bases and J dropped 0 bases, with 12 bases sitting between them. Germline V gives CDR1 GTSNPN, CDR2 SVGIG (reference sequence). DNA for the CDR3: TGTGCCTGGAGTGTAGAGAGACGGGGCTCCTACAATGAGCAGTTCTTC. Translation: CAWSVERRGSYNEQFF.

The V call is TRBV6-5, the J call TRBJ1-1; weak D call: TRBD1 (5 bases). V lost 10 bases, J lost 4 bases, and 10 bases lay in between. The V gene's germline CDR1 is MNHEY and CDR2 SVGAGI. This CDR3 is 11 amino acids long. CDR3 DNA sequence: TGTGCCACCCGCCAGGGCACTGAAGCTTTCTTT. This gives the protein CATRQGTEAFF.

In this sample, this clone turned up a few times. This chain uses TRBV7-3 with TRBJ1-1; 8 nucleotides agree with TRBD1. The V and J ends lost 4 bases and 5 bases, in that order; junction bases with no gene match: 6. The CDR3 spans 14 residues. Germline loops: CDR1 SGHTA, CDR2 FQGTGA. CDR3 loop: CASSSQGAWTEAFF. The CDR3 DNA is TGTGCCAGCAGCTCCCAGGGGGCGTGGACTGAAGCTTTCTTT. The complete variable domain, with remaining parts taken from reference TRBV7-3 and TRBJ1-1, reads GAGVSQTPSNKVTEKGKYVELRCDPISGHTALYWYRQSLGQGPEFLIYFQGTGAADDSGLPNDRFFAVRPEGSVSTLKIQRTERGDSAVYLCASSSQGAWTEAFFGQGTRLTVV.